This T cell receptor beta chain was recovered during a study of blood T cell repertoires in COVID-19. Study information: Sites across the United States, Italy and Spain contributed samples from acute and convalescent COVID-19.

Generated by immunoSEQ multiplex PCR, the TCRdb table keeps only in-frame clones and is missing some. The data hold under 130,000 clones, with roughly 90% observed a single time. The TCR sequence derives from a woman aged 60-70 years with acute or convalescent COVID-19. The sequencing sample was made of peripheral blood.

CDR3 in amino acids: CATSRARSYNSPLHF. The CDR3 DNA reads as TGTGCCACCTCGCGGGCGCGCTCCTATAATTCACCCCTCCACTTT. The J gene is TRBJ1-6, the V gene TRBV28; D not certain. From germline, CDR1 is MDHEN and CDR2 SYDVKM. This CDR3 has 15 residues. Between the trimmed V and J ends, which lost 10 bases and 0 bases, there was a span of 13 bases.